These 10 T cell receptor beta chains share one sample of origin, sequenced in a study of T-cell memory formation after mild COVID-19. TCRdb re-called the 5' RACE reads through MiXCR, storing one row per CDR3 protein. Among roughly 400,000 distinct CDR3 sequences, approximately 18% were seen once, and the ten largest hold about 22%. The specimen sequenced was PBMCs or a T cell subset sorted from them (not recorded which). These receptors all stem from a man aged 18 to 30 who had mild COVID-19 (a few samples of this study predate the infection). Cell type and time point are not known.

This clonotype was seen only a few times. The CDR3 sequence is CATSRAGGTQYF. The CDR3 nucleotides are TGTGCCACCAGCAGAGCCGGTGGGACCCAGTACTTC. The chain employs TRBV15 and TRBJ2-5; D gene ambiguous. This CDR3 comprises 12 residues. Between the trimmed V and J ends, which lost 1 base and 7 bases, there was a span of 7 bases. Germline V gives CDR1 LNHNV, CDR2 YYDKDF (reference sequence).

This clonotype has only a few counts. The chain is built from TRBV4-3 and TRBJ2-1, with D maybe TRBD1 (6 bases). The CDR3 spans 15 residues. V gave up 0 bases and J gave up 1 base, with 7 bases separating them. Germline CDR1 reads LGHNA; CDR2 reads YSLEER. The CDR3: CASSQEQGSYNEQFF. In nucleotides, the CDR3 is TGCGCCAGCAGCCAAGAGCAGGGGTCCTACAATGAGCAGTTCTTC.

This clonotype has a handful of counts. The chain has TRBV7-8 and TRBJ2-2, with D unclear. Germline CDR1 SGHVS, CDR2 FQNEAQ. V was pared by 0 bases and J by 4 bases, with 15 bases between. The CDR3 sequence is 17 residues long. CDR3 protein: CASSLAIDSAPTGELFF. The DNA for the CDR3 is TGTGCCAGCAGCTTAGCGATAGACTCGGCCCCCACCGGGGAGCTGTTTTTT.

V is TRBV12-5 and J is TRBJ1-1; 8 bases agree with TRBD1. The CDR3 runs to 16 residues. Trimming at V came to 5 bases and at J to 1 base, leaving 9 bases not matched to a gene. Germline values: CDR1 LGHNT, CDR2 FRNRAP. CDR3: CASGKDEGQANTEAFF. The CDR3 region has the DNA TGTGCTAGTGGTAAGGACGAGGGACAGGCGAACACTGAAGCTTTCTTT.

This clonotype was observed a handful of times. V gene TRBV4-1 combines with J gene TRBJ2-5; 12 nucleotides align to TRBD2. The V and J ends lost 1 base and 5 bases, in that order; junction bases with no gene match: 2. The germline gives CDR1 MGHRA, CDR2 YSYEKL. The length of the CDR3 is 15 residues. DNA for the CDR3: TGCGCCAGCAGCCAAGGACTAGCGGGGGTGGAGACCCAGTACTTC. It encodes CASSQGLAGVETQYF.

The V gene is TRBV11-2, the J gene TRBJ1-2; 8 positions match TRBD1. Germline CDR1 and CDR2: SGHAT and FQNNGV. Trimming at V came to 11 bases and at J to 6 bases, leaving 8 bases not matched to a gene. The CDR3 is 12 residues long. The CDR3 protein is CAGGTGGDGYTF. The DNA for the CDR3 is TGTGCCGGGGGCACAGGGGGTGATGGCTACACCTTC.

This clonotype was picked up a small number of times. The CDR3 bases are TGCGCCAGCAGCCAAGGCCGGATACAGCCCCAGCATTTT. This gives the protein CASSQGRIQPQHF. J is TRBJ1-5 and V is TRBV4-1; D gene uncertain. The CDR3 has 13 amino acids. Trimming removed 1 base at V and 7 bases at J, with 8 bases between. Germline CDR1 is MGHRA and CDR2 is YSYEKL.

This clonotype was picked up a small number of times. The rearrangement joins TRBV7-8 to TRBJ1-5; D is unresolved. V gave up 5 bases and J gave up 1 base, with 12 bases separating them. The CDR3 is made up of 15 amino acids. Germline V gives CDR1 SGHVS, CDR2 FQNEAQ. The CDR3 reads CASSQTIGSNQPQHF. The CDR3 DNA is TGTGCCAGCAGCCAAACAATCGGGAGCAATCAGCCCCAGCATTTT.

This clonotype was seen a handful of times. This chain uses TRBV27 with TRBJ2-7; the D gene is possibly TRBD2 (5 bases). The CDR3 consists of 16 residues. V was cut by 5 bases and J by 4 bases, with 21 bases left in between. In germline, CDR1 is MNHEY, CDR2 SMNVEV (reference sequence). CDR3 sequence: CASSREVPGSMYEQYF. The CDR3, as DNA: TGTGCCAGCAGTCGGGAAGTCCCGGGTTCCATGTACGAGCAGTACTTC.

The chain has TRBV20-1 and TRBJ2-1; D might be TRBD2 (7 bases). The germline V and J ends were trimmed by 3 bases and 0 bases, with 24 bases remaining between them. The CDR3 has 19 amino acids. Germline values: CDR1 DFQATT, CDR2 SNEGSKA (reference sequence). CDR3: CSARHPVRGASYSYNEQFF. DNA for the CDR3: TGCAGTGCTAGGCATCCAGTTCGGGGGGCCAGTTACTCCTACAATGAGCAGTTCTTC.